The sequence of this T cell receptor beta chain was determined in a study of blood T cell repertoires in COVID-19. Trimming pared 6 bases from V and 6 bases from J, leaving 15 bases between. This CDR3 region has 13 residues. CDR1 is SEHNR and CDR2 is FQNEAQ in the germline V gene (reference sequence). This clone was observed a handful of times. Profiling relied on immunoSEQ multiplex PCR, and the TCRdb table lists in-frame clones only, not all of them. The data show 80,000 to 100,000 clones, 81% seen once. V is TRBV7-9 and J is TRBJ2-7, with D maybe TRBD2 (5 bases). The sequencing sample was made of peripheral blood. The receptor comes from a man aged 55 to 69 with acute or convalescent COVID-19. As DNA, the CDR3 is TGTGCCAGCAGTTACGACGCCGGGGTCGAGCAGTACTTC. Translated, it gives CASSYDAGVEQYF. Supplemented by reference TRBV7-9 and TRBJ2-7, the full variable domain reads DTGVSQNPRHKITKRGQNVTFRCDPISEHNRLYWYRQTLGQGPEFLTYFQNEAQLEKSRLLSDRFSAERPKGSFSTLEIQRTEQGDSAMYLCASSYDAGVEQYFGPGTRLTVT.